The source of this TCR beta chain is a study of CD8 T cells in Susac syndrome. High-throughput TCR beta sequencing covered peripheral CD8+ and CD4+ T cells. While CD8+ and CD4+ T cells were isolated negatively, TEMRA cells were enriched by FACS. This clonotype was counted once. With random hexamers, 0.5 to 1 ug RNA was reverse transcribed. The CDR3 of TCR beta was amplified by immunoSEQ multiplex PCR across 54 Vbeta and 13 Jbeta. TCRdb called the immunoSEQ multiplex PCR reads again in MiXCR, with one record for every CDR3 protein. This repertoire shows about 180,000 distinct CDR3 sequences, more than 90% found once; its top ten account for approximately 0.1%. The CDR3 has 16 residues. Germline V lookup: CDR1 SGHAT, CDR2 FQNNGV. The V segment lost 5 bases and the J segment 2 bases; nucleotides outside the gene matches: 8.

The chain is built from TRBV11-2 and TRBJ2-1; 8 positions agree with TRBD2. This clonotype was obtained from a human donor with multiple sclerosis. Sequenced input: CD4+ T cells from PBMCs. For the CDR3, the DNA is TGTGCCAGCAGCCCGGGGGGGCGGGGGACCTACAATGAGCAGTTCTTC. This sequence encodes CASSPGGRGTYNEQFF.